This record covers a single T cell receptor beta chain. Antigen unknown. V lost 4 bases, J lost 5 bases, and 15 bases lay in between. Germline CDR1 reads SGHRS; CDR2 reads YFSETQ. This CDR3 is built from 14 residues. This sample is part of a study of T cells in tumors after PD-1 blockade. As for the study in general: Either cemiplimab 350 mg every 2 weeks or pembrolizumab 200 mg every 3 weeks was given. Daily vismodegib 150 mg continued in a subset of anti-PD-1-treated patients.

Whole-study findings and limits: Around 45% of tumor TCR clonotypes were also found in blood.

The assay was immunoSEQ multiplex PCR, and TCRdb's table has in-frame clones only and misses some. The sample includes roughly 59,000 clones, roughly 77% of them seen just once. Tumor or blood genomic DNA was sequenced, with inputs of about 550 ng to 6,004 ng. Here the sequenced sample was PBMCs, taken before anti-PD-1 treatment. The V and J genes are TRBV5-1 and TRBJ2-5, with D uncertain. This clonotype was obtained from a human donor with basal cell carcinoma. The CDR3 sequence: CASSLDPPRETQYF. CDR3 sequence (DNA): TGCGCCAGCAGCCTTGATCCGCCGCGGGAGACCCAGTACTTC.